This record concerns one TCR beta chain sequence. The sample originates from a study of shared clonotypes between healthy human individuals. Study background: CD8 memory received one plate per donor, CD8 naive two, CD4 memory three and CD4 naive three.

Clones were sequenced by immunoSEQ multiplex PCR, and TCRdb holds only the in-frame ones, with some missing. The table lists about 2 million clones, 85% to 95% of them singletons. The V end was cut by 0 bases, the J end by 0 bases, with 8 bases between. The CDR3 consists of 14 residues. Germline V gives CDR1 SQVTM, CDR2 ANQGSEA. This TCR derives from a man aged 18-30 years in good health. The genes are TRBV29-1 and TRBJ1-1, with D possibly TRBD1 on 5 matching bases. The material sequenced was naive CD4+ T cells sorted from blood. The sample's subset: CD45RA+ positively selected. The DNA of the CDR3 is TGCAGCGTTGAAGACGACAGAGTGAACACTGAAGCTTTCTTT. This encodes CSVEDDRVNTEAFF.